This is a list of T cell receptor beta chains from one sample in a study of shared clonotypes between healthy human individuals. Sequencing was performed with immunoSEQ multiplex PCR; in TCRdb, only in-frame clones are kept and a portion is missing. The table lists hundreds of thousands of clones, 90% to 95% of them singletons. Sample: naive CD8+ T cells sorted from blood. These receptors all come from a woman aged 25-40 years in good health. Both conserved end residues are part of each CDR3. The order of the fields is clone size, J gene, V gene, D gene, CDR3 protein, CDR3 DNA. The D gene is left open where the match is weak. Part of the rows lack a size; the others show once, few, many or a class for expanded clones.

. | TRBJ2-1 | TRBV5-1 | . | CASSAYREYDEQFF | TGCGCCAGCAGCGCCTACAGGGAATATGATGAGCAGTTCTTC
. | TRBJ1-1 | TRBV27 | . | CASLGREGEAFF | TGTGCCAGCCTTGGTCGGGAGGGAGAAGCTTTCTTT
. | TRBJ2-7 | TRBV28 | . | CASSLTGQEQYF | TGTGCCAGCAGTTTAACAGGGCAAGAGCAGTACTTC
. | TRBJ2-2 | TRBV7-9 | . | CASSFGGTGELFF | TGTGCCAGCAGCTTCGGAGGCACCGGGGAGCTGTTTTTT
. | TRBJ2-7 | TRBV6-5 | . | CASSYSTGPTSYEQYF | TGTGCCAGCAGTTACTCGACGGGACCCACCTCCTACGAGCAGTACTTC
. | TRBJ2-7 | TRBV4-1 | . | CASSLMTDQSYEQYF | TGCGCCAGCAGCCTAATGACAGACCAATCCTACGAGCAGTACTTC
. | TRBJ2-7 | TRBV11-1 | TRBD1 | CASSLEGAGYEQYF | TGTGCCAGCAGCTTAGAGGGGGCCGGCTACGAGCAGTACTTC
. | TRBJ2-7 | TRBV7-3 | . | CASSSPIGGRTYEQYF | TGTGCCAGCAGCTCCCCCATTGGGGGACGAACCTACGAGCAGTACTTC
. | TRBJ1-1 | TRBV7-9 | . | CASSQTGTQEGMNTEAFF | TGTGCCAGCAGCCAAACCGGGACCCAGGAGGGGATGAACACTGAAGCTTTCTTT
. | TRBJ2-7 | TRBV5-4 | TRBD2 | CASSARLAGETYEQYF | TGTGCCAGCAGCGCAAGACTAGCGGGAGAAACCTACGAGCAGTACTTC
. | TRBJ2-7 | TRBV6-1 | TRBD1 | CASSGYRGPSYEQYF | TGTGCCAGCAGTGGGTACAGGGGTCCCTCCTACGAGCAGTACTTC
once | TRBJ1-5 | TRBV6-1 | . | CASSEMSRVRAPNQPQHF | TGTGCCAGCAGTGAAATGAGCAGGGTTAGGGCCCCAAATCAGCCCCAGCATTTT
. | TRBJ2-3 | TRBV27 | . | CASSLSGVEDTQYF | TGTGCCAGCAGTTTATCGGGTGTTGAGGATACGCAGTATTTT
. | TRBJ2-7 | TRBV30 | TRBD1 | CAWGQGIHEQYF | TGTGCCTGGGGACAGGGGATCCACGAGCAGTACTTC
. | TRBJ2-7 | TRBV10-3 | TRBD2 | CAISDGTSGYEQYF | TGTGCCATCAGTGATGGGACTAGCGGCTACGAGCAGTACTTC
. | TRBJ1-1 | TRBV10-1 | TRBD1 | CASSRDRGTHMNTEAFF | TGCGCCAGCAGTCGGGACAGGGGGACTCACATGAACACTGAAGCTTTCTTT
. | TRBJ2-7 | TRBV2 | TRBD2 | CASSDGLAGTYEQYF | TGTGCCAGCAGTGACGGACTAGCGGGCACCTACGAGCAGTACTTC
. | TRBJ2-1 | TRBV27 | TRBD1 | CASSPSGTGAHNEQFF | TGTGCCAGCAGCCCTTCTGGGACAGGTGCACACAATGAGCAGTTCTTC
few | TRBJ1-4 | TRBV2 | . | CASNRIPVNEKLFF | TGTGCCAGCAACCGAATACCAGTTAATGAAAAACTGTTTTTT
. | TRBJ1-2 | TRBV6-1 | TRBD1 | CASSSPGQLIYGYTF | TGTGCCAGCAGTTCCCCGGGACAGCTAATCTATGGCTACACCTTC